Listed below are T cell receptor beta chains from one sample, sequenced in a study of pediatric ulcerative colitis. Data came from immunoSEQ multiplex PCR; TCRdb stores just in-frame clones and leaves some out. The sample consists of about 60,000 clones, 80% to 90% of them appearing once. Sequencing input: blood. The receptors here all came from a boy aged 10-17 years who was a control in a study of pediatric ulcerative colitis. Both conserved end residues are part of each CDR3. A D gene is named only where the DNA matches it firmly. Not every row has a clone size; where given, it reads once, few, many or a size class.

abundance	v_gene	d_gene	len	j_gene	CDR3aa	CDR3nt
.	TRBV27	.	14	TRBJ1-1	CASSLFGERIEAFF	TGTGCCAGCAGTTTGTTTGGGGAAAGAATAGAAGCTTTCTTT
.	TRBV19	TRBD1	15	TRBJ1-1	CASSTWTGENTEAFF	TGTGCCAGTAGTACCTGGACAGGGGAGAACACTGAAGCTTTCTTT
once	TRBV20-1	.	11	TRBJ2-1	CSARGYNEQFF	TGCAGTGCTAGAGGCTACAATGAGCAGTTCTTC
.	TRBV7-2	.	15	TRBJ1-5	CASSLTTQGFQPQHF	TGTGCCAGCAGCTTAACCACCCAGGGGTTTCAGCCCCAGCATTTT
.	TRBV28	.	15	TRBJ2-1	CASSLWFRSYNEQFF	TGTGCCAGCAGTCTGTGGTTCCGCTCCTACAATGAGCAGTTCTTC
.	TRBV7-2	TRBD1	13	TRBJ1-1	CASSERTGVEAFF	TGTGCCAGCAGCGAAAGGACAGGGGTAGAAGCTTTCTTT
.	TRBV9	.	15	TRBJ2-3	CASSVFAGAVDTQYF	TGTGCCAGCAGCGTATTTGCAGGGGCGGTGGATACGCAGTATTTT
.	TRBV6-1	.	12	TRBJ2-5	CASRSEGETQYF	TGTGCCAGCAGGTCGGAGGGGGAGACCCAGTACTTC
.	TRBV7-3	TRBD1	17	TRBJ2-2	CASSLGGQGDGTGELFF	TGTGCCAGCAGCTTAGGAGGACAGGGTGATGGCACCGGGGAGCTGTTTTTT
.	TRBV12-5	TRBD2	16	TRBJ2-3	CASGLGAGAGSDTQYF	TGTGCTAGTGGTTTGGGAGCGGGGGCCGGGTCAGATACGCAGTATTTT
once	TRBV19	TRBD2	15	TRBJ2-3	CASQFQRGRIDTQYF	TGTGCCAGTCAATTCCAGCGGGGGCGCATAGATACGCAGTATTTT
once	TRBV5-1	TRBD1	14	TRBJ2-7	CASSFTGQGNEQYF	TGCGCCAGCAGCTTTACGGGACAGGGGAACGAGCAGTACTTC
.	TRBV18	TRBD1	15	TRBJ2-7	CASSPPPEQGYEQYF	TGTGCCAGCTCACCACCCCCGGAACAGGGGTACGAGCAGTACTTC
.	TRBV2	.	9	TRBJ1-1	CASGLGAFF	TGTGCCAGCGGCCTCGGAGCTTTCTTT
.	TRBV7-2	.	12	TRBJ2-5	CASSPPGETQYF	TGTGCCAGCAGCCCCCCGGGTGAGACCCAGTACTTC
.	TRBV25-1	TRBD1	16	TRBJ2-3	CASGTAGQEEPDTQYF	TGTGCCAGCGGGACTGCGGGACAGGAGGAACCAGATACGCAGTATTTT
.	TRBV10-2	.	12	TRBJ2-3	CASTERGDTQYF	TGCGCCAGCACCGAGAGGGGGGATACGCAGTATTTT
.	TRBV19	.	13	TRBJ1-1	CAVKRSALTEAFF	TGTGCCGTCAAAAGGAGCGCCCTCACTGAAGCTTTCTTT
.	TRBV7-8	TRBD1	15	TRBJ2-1	CASSSRDRFDNEQFF	TGTGCCAGCAGCTCCCGGGACAGGTTTGACAATGAGCAGTTCTTC
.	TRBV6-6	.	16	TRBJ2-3	CASTPDSHGGTDTQYF	TGTGCCAGCACCCCGGACAGCCACGGGGGGACAGATACGCAGTATTTT
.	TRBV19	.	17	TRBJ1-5	CASSSVTGVYSNQPQHF	TGTGCCAGTAGTTCCGTGACAGGAGTCTATAGCAATCAGCCCCAGCATTTT
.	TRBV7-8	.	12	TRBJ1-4	CASSLFNEKLFF	TGTGCCAGCAGCTTATTTAATGAAAAACTGTTTTTT
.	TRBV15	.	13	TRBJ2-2	CATSRPLTGELFF	TGTGCCACCAGCAGACCCCTCACCGGGGAGCTGTTTTTT
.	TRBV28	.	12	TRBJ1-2	CASSTSLYGYTF	TGTGCCAGCAGTACCAGTCTCTATGGCTACACCTTC
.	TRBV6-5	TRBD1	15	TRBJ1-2	CASRRLDRVAYGYTF	TGTGCCAGCAGAAGACTCGACAGGGTGGCGTATGGCTACACCTTC
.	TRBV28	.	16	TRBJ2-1	CASSLISGAWGNEQFF	TGTGCCAGCAGTTTAATCTCGGGGGCCTGGGGCAATGAGCAGTTCTTC
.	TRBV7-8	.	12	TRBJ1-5	CASSFPNQPQHF	TGTGCCAGCAGCTTTCCCAATCAGCCCCAGCATTTT
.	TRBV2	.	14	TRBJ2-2	CASQGLANTGELFF	TGTGCCAGCCAGGGACTCGCGAACACCGGGGAGCTGTTTTTT
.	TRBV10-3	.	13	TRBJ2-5	CAIRTEQGETQYF	TGTGCCATCAGGACAGAGCAGGGCGAGACCCAGTACTTC
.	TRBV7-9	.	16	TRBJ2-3	CASSLALGVWTDTQYF	TGTGCCAGCAGCTTAGCGCTAGGCGTATGGACAGATACGCAGTATTTT
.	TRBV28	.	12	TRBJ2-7	CASSDHEYEQYF	TGTGCCAGCAGCGACCATGAATACGAGCAGTACTTC
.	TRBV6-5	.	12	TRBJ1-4	CASSFGSGKLFF	TGTGCCAGCAGTTTTGGGTCGGGGAAACTGTTTTTT
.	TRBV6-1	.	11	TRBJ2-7	CASDRSYEQYF	TGTGCCAGCGACAGGAGCTACGAGCAGTACTTC
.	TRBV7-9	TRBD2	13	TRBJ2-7	CASSGGGAYEQYF	TGTGCCAGCAGCGGGGGAGGGGCCTACGAGCAGTACTTC
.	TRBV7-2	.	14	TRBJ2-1	CASSPPFSYNEQFF	TGTGCCAGCAGCCCCCCCTTCTCCTACAATGAGCAGTTCTTC
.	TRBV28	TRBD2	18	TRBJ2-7	CASSSYEAGGKSSYEQYF	TGTGCCAGCAGTTCGTACGAAGCGGGGGGGAAGAGCTCCTACGAGCAGTACTTC
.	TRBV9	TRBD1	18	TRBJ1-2	CASSGPNRGLKTNYGYTF	TGTGCCAGCAGCGGACCCAACAGGGGGCTGAAGACTAACTATGGCTACACCTTC
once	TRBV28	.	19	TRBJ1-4	CASSLNGPSRIATNEKLFF	TGTGCCAGCAGTTTAAATGGCCCGTCACGGATAGCAACTAATGAAAAACTGTTTTTT
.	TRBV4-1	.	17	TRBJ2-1	CASSQDRENNPYNEQFF	TGCGCCAGCAGCCAAGATAGGGAGAATAACCCCTACAATGAGCAGTTCTTC
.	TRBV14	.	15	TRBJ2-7	CASSQDLRSSYEQYF	TGTGCCAGCAGCCAAGATCTTCGGAGCTCCTACGAGCAGTACTTC
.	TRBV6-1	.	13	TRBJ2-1	CASSGRVYNEQFF	TGTGCCAGCAGCGGACGAGTTTACAATGAGCAGTTCTTC
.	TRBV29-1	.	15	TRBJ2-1	CSVSGAVSSYNEQFF	TGCAGCGTTTCCGGGGCTGTAAGCTCCTACAATGAGCAGTTCTTC
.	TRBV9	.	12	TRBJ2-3	CASSYGADTQYF	TGTGCCAGCAGCTACGGCGCAGATACGCAGTATTTT
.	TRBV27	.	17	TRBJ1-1	CASSLHNNRYMNTEAFF	TGTGCCAGCAGTTTACATAACAACCGTTACATGAACACTGAAGCTTTCTTT
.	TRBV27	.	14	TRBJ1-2	CASTANQANYGYTF	TGTGCCAGCACAGCAAATCAAGCTAACTATGGCTACACCTTC
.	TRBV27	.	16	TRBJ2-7	CASSSNRKGISYEQYF	TGTGCCAGCAGTTCCAACCGCAAGGGGATCTCCTACGAGCAGTACTTC
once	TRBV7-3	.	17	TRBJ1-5	CASSTHRDTKGNQPQHF	TGTGCCAGCAGCACGCACCGGGACACCAAAGGCAATCAGCCCCAGCATTTT
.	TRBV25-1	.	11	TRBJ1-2	CASTSNYGYTF	TGTGCCAGCACCTCGAACTATGGCTACACCTTC
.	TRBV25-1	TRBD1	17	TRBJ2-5	CASSGLGQGGPGETQYF	TGTGCCAGCAGTGGCCTGGGACAGGGCGGACCGGGGGAGACCCAGTACTTC
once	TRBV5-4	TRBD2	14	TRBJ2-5	CASSQGLAGETQYF	TGTGCCAGCAGCCAGGGACTAGCGGGAGAGACCCAGTACTTC
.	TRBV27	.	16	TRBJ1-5	CASRNETETSNQPQHF	TGTGCCAGCAGGAACGAAACAGAGACTAGCAATCAGCCCCAGCATTTT
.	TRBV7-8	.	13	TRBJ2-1	CASSLSVGNEQFF	TGTGCCAGCAGCTTAAGTGTAGGCAATGAGCAGTTCTTC
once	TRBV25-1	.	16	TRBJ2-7	CASSDLRRGGGYEQYF	TGTGCCAGCAGTGATCTTAGAAGGGGCGGTGGCTACGAGCAGTACTTC